The present T cell receptor beta chain was sequenced within a study of early T cells in non-severe SARS-CoV-2 infection. Across the whole study: Unpaired chains resulted from sequencing bulk RNA of unsorted whole blood.

Unique molecular identifiers were affixed to single, distinct cDNA molecules. TCRdb re-called the 5' RACE reads through MiXCR, storing one row per CDR3 protein. The sample has about 52,000 distinct CDR3 sequences; approximately 10% are singletons. CDR1 and CDR2 from the germline V gene are GTSNPN and SVGIG (reference sequence). Trimming took 0 bases from V and 9 from J, leaving 15 bases between them. The CDR3 totals 14 residues. Overall study results and limits: Using VDJdb, the matching emphasized anti-spike CD8 responses while missing private and CD4 specificities.

Only a few counts were recorded for this clonotype. Its antigen remains unidentified. The chain joins TRBV30 to TRBJ2-1; D uncertain. The specimen sequenced was whole blood. The TCR was taken from an adult who was a healthcare worker with PCR-confirmed SARS-CoV-2 infection or an uninfected control (not recorded which). The CDR3 nucleotides read TGTGCCTGGAGTGTATACCCACAAGGTGGTGAGCAGTTCTTC. Its translation: CAWSVYPQGGEQFF.